These 11 T cell receptor beta chains originate from one sample sequenced in a study of blood T cell repertoires in COVID-19. Profiled with immunoSEQ multiplex PCR; TCRdb holds only in-frame clones, not every one. The sample has around 300,000 clones, 85% to 90% seen once. Sequencing was carried out using peripheral blood. These TCRs come from a woman between 40 and 55 years old with COVID-19, enrolled during active disease.

This rearrangement joins TRBV5-1 to TRBJ2-6, with 10 bases matching TRBD1. With 4 bases clipped from V and 1 base from J, the junction kept 2 bases outside the gene matches. The CDR3 length is 16 residues. Germline V CDR1 and CDR2: SGHRS, YFSETQ. The CDR3, as DNA: TGCGCCAGCAGCCGGACAGGGGGATCTGGGGCCAACGTCCTGACTTTC. Its protein product is CASSRTGGSGANVLTF.

V and J are TRBV6-2 or TRBV6-3 and TRBJ1-2; 7 bases align to TRBD1. V was clipped by 2 bases and J by 7 bases; unmatched bases: 4. The CDR3 extends over 13 amino acids. Germline V gene lookup returns CDR1 MNHEY and CDR2 SVGEGT. The CDR3 DNA reads as TGTGCCAGCAGTTACGCCAGGGGGTCTGGCTACACCTTC. Protein: CASSYARGSGYTF.

The table lists this clone with a count of one. The same CDR3 can be traced to other DNA sequences in this sample. The chain combines TRBV7-2 with TRBJ2-3; D might be TRBD1 (6 bases). The CDR3 runs to 12 residues. V lost 4 bases, J lost 4 bases, and 6 bases lay in between. Germline CDR1 is SGHTA and CDR2 is FQGNSA. The CDR3, as DNA: TGTGCCAGCAGCTACAGGGCAGATACGCAGTATTTT. Protein: CASSYRADTQYF. The whole variable domain, remainder taken from reference TRBV7-2 and TRBJ2-3, is GAGVSQSPSNKVTEKGKDVELRCDPISGHTALYWYRQSLGQGLEFLIYFQGNSAPDKSGLPSDRFSAERTGGSVSTLTIQRTQQEDSAVYLCASSYRADTQYFGPGTRLTVL.

CDR3 amino acids: CASSKAGYEQYF. The CDR3 nucleotides read TGTGCCAGCAGTAAAGCGGGCTACGAGCAGTACTTC. The rearrangement uses TRBV27 and TRBJ2-7; TRBD2 might be the D (6 bases). The V end was cut by 5 bases, the J end by 3 bases, with 8 bases between. The germline gives CDR1 MNHEY, CDR2 SMNVEV (reference sequence). CDR3 length: 12 residues.

The chain links TRBV28 to TRBJ2-7; 9 nucleotides match TRBD1. The CDR3 has 16 residues. The germline V gene has CDR1 MDHEN and CDR2 SYDVKM. After removal of 6 bases from V and 7 bases from J, the junction contained 16 bases not matched to a gene. The CDR3 sequence: CASSPIRSQGAVEQYF. The CDR3 bases are TGTGCCAGCAGCCCTATAAGGTCACAGGGGGCAGTTGAGCAGTACTTC.

The CDR3 coding sequence is TGTGCCAGTAGTATATCTTGGCGGGGCACAGATACGCAGTATTTT. Protein sequence: CASSISWRGTDTQYF. The chain couples TRBV19 to TRBJ2-3; tentative D call: TRBD2 (5 bases). Germline CDR1 is LNHDA and CDR2 is SQIVND (reference sequence). V lost 2 bases, J lost 1 base, and 10 bases lay in between. This CDR3 spans 15 amino acids.

V and J are TRBV6-5 and TRBJ1-5; 7 bases line up with TRBD1. V lost 6 bases and J lost 3; bases outside the gene matches: 8. The V gene's germline CDR1 is MNHEY and CDR2 SVGAGI. CDR3 length equals 15 residues. Here the CDR3 reads CASRVNRGPNQPQHF. The CDR3 coding sequence is TGTGCCAGCAGGGTTAACAGGGGCCCCAATCAGCCCCAGCATTTT.

The gene calls are TRBV27 and TRBJ2-1, with 12 bases matching TRBD2. The CDR3 length is 15 residues. V gave up 3 bases and J gave up 3 bases; unmatched junction bases: 0. CDR1 is MNHEY and CDR2 is SMNVEV in the germline V gene (reference sequence). This CDR3 is CASSLTSGSYNEQFF. CDR3 DNA: TGTGCCAGCAGTTTGACTAGCGGGAGCTACAATGAGCAGTTCTTC.

The chain links TRBV18 to TRBJ1-5, with D tentatively TRBD1 (5 bases). Between the trimmed V and J ends, which lost 7 bases and 2 bases, there was a span of 15 bases. Germline loops: CDR1 KGHSH, CDR2 LQKENI. This CDR3 spans 15 amino acids. The CDR3 loop reads CASFGKGKGNQPQHF. In DNA, the CDR3 is TGTGCCAGCTTCGGCAAGGGGAAAGGCAATCAGCCCCAGCATTTT.

Of note for this clone: The same CDR3 can be traced to other DNA sequences in this sample. The V call is TRBV6-5, the J call TRBJ2-5, with D perhaps matching TRBD2 (6 bases). Germline V gene lookup returns CDR1 MNHEY and CDR2 SVGAGI. V lost 0 bases and J lost 5, with 13 bases in between. The CDR3 spans 15 residues. The CDR3 nucleotides are TGTGCCAGCAGTTACTCGCGGGCAGGAGGGGAGACCCAGTACTTC. Its protein is CASSYSRAGGETQYF.

This chain joins TRBV18 and TRBJ2-6, with D perhaps matching TRBD2 (5 bases). The germline V gene has CDR1 KGHSH and CDR2 LQKENI. The CDR3 is 19 amino acids. The ends were cut back, 8 bases at V and 0 bases at J, with 23 bases in the middle. CDR3 region: CASGLYTGKLRSGANVLTF. The CDR3 DNA is TGTGCCAGCGGACTTTACACCGGGAAACTACGCTCTGGGGCCAACGTCCTGACTTTC.